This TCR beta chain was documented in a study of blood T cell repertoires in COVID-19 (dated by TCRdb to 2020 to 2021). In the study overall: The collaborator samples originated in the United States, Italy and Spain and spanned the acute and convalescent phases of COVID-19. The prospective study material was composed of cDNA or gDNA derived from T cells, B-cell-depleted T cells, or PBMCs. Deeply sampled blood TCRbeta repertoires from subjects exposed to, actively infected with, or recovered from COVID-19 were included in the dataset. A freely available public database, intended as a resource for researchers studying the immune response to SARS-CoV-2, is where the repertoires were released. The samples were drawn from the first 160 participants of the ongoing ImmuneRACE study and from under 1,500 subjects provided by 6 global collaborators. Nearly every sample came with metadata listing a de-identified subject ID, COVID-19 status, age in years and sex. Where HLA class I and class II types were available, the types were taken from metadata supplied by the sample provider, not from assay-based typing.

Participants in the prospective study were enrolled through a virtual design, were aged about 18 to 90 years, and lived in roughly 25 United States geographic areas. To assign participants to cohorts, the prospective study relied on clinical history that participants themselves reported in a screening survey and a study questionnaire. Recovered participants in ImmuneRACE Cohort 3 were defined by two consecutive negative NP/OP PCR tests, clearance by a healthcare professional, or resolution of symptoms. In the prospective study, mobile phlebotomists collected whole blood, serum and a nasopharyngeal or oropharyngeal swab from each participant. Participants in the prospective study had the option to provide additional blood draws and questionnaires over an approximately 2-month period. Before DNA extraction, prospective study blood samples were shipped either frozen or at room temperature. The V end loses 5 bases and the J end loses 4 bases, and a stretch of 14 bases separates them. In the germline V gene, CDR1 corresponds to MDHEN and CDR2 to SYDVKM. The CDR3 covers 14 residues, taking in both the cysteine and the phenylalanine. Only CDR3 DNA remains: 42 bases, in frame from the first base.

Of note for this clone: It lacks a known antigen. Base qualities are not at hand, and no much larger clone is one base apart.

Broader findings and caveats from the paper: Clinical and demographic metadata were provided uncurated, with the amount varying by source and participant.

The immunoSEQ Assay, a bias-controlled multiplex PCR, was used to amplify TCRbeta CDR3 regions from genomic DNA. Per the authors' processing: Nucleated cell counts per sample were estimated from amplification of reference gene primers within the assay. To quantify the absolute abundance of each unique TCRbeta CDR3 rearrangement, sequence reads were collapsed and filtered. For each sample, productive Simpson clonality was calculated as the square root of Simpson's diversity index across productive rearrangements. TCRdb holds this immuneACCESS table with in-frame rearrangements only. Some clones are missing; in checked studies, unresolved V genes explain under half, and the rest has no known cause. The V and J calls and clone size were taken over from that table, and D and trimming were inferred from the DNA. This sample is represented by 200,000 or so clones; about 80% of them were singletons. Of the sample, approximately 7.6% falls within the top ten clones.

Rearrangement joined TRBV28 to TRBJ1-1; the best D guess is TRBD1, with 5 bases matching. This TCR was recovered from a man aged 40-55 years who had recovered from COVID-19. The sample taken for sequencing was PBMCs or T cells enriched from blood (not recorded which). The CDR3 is CASSGQGWGTEAFF. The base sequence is TGTGCCAGCAGTGGCCAGGGATGGGGCACTGAAGCTTTCTTT.